This T cell receptor (beta chain) was observed in a study of T cell responses to AZD1222 COVID-19 vaccine. As concerns this clone: Antigen unknown.

General study findings and limits: Baseline serostatus was positive in only a handful of AZD1222 recipients. Donors were mostly white British, more females; clonal diversity possibly underestimated. None of the repertoires were sampled until the peak T cell response had passed.

There are 14 residues in the CDR3. Germline CDR1 reads SGDLS; CDR2 reads YYNGEE. With 3 bases clipped from V and 1 base from J, the junction kept 1 base outside the gene matches. Produced via immunoSEQ multiplex PCR; TCRdb's table is partial and in-frame only. The table records 200,000 to 250,000 clones, about 94% of them present only once. Sequenced here: peripheral blood, sampled 28 days after the second dose of the MenACWY control vaccine. This receptor was identified in an adult who received the MenACWY meningococcal vaccine as a control. V is TRBV9 and J is TRBJ2-1, with 7 bases fitting TRBD1. CDR3 DNA: TGTGCCAGCAGCGCGGACAGGTCCTACAATGAGCAGTTCTTC. It encodes CASSADRSYNEQFF.